This entry lists 18 T cell receptor beta chains sequenced from one sample in a study of CD8 T cells in Susac syndrome. Reverse transcription used about 0.45 to 1 ug RNA and random hexamers. TCRdb called the immunoSEQ multiplex PCR reads again in MiXCR, with one record for every CDR3 protein. Here the sample spans about 160,000 distinct CDR3 sequences, just under 95% being singletons. Source material: CD4+ T cells from PBMCs. These TCRs come from a human donor in good health.

The chain links TRBV29-1 to TRBJ1-5; TRBD1 aligns across 9 bases. J was trimmed by 7 bases and V by 6 bases; bases with no gene match: 4. CDR3 length: 12 residues. From germline, CDR1 is SQVTM and CDR2 ANQGSEA. The CDR3 DNA reads TGCAGCGTGGGACAGGGCCGACAGCCCCAGCATTTT. It is translated as CSVGQGRQPQHF.

The chain couples TRBV7-9 to TRBJ2-5; D remains ambiguous. Looked up from germline, CDR1 is SEHNR and CDR2 is FQNEAQ (reference sequence). This CDR3 is built from 12 residues. V was trimmed by 6 bases and J by 3 bases, leaving 8 bases between them. CDR3 nucleotide sequence: TGTGCCAGCAGATACCGAAAAGAGACCCAGTACTTC. Translating it yields CASRYRKETQYF. The whole variable domain, filled in from reference TRBV7-9 and TRBJ2-5, reads DTGVSQNPRHKITKRGQNVTFRCDPISEHNRLYWYRQTLGQGPEFLTYFQNEAQLEKSRLLSDRFSAERPKGSFSTLEIQRTEQGDSAMYLCASRYRKETQYFGPGTRLLVL.

The chain couples TRBV27 to TRBJ1-1, with 9 positions matching TRBD1. This CDR3 spans 16 amino acids. Germline lookup yields CDR1 MNHEY and CDR2 SMNVEV (reference sequence). With 6 bases clipped from V and 2 bases from J, the junction kept 10 bases outside the gene matches. In DNA form, the CDR3 reads TGTGCCAGCAGCCGTATCCCGGGACAGGGTAACACTGAAGCTTTCTTT. Protein: CASSRIPGQGNTEAFF.

V gene TRBV15 combines with J gene TRBJ1-5, with D uncertain. The CDR3 has 16 residues. CDR1 is LNHNV and CDR2 is YYDKDF in the germline V gene (reference sequence). With 1 base removed from V and 3 bases from J, the gap between germline ends came to 13 bases. CDR3 protein: CATSRGLSDLNQPQHF. The CDR3 DNA reads TGTGCCACCAGCAGAGGACTCTCCGATCTCAATCAGCCCCAGCATTTT.

V and J are TRBV2 and TRBJ1-5, with TRBD1 matching 11 bases. J gave up 6 bases and V 6 bases, and 10 bases lay outside the gene matches. Germline V lookup: CDR1 SNHLY, CDR2 FYNNEI. The CDR3 spans 16 residues. The CDR3 sequence: CASRGGRTGGTQPQHF. DNA of the CDR3: TGTGCCAGCAGGGGGGGAAGGACAGGGGGCACTCAGCCCCAGCATTTT.

This clonotype has only one observation. The CDR3 DNA sequence: TGTGCCAGCAGCAGTGGACAGGTCGTAAATTCACCCCTCCACTTT. Its translation: CASSSGQVVNSPLHF. The genes are TRBV7-3 and TRBJ1-6; 7 bases align to TRBD1. In germline, CDR1 is SGHTA, CDR2 FQGTGA. There are 15 residues in the CDR3. Trimming took 5 bases from V and 7 from J; bases not matched to a gene: 8.

The gene calls are TRBV4-1 and TRBJ2-5; 10 bases agree with TRBD1. The germline V gene has CDR1 MGHRA and CDR2 YSYEKL. Trimming took 2 bases from V and 4 from J; bases not matched to a gene: 7. The CDR3 is 16 amino acids. CDR3 residues: CASSQNPGQGRETQYF. In nucleotides, the CDR3 is TGCGCCAGCAGCCAAAATCCGGGACAGGGGAGAGAGACCCAGTACTTC.

This chain connects TRBV3-1 to TRBJ2-2; perhaps TRBD2 as D (5 bases). The V and J ends lost 2 bases and 6 bases respectively, with 10 bases between them. There are 14 residues in the CDR3. CDR1 is LGHDT and CDR2 is YNNKEL in the germline V gene (reference sequence). CDR3 residues: CASSQRGNPGELFF. The CDR3 DNA reads TGTGCCAGCAGCCAACGGGGTAACCCCGGGGAGCTGTTTTTT.

The chain employs TRBV5-1 and TRBJ2-5; 9 bases fit TRBD2. The CDR3 is made up of 14 amino acids. V was clipped by 4 bases and J by 6 bases; unmatched bases: 7. Looked up from germline, CDR1 is SGHRS and CDR2 is YFSETQ. In nucleotides, the CDR3 is TGCGCCAGCAGCCCGACTAGCGGCGTTAAGACCCAGTACTTC. Translated, it gives CASSPTSGVKTQYF.

The CDR3 region is CASSQDKGGGLADTQYF. CDR3 coding DNA: TGCGCCAGCAGCCAAGATAAGGGGGGGGGCCTTGCAGATACGCAGTATTTT. The chain joins TRBV4-1 to TRBJ2-3; TRBD2 might be the D (7 bases). CDR1 and CDR2 from the germline V gene are MGHRA and YSYEKL. The CDR3 is 17 residues long. The V end lost 0 bases, the J end lost 4 bases, and 17 bases lay between the germline ends.

This sequence joins TRBV20-1 and TRBJ1-1; possible D gene TRBD1, 5 bases. The V gene's germline CDR1 is DFQATT and CDR2 SNEGSKA (reference sequence). V was shortened by 1 base and J by 1 base, with 7 bases between the two germline ends. This CDR3 contains 13 residues. The CDR3 loop reads CSARAGTNTEAFF. For the CDR3, the DNA is TGCAGTGCTAGAGCCGGGACGAACACTGAAGCTTTCTTT.

This chain joins TRBV20-1 and TRBJ2-2; TRBD2 matches 8 bases. This CDR3 region has 15 residues. Per germline, CDR1 DFQATT and CDR2 SNEGSKA (reference sequence). V lost 2 bases to trimming and J lost 2 bases; unmatched junction nucleotides: 4. The CDR3 region has the DNA TGCAGTGCTAGAAAAGCGGGGGCCAACACCGGGGAGCTGTTTTTT. Translated, it gives CSARKAGANTGELFF.

This chain joins TRBV12-3 or TRBV12-4 and TRBJ2-7, with D uncertain. CDR3 size: 12 residues. V was shortened by 6 bases and J by 5 bases, with 11 bases between the two germline ends. The CDR3 loop reads CASRRIPNEQYF. CDR3 DNA: TGTGCCAGCAGACGGATTCCTAACGAGCAGTACTTC.

The chain couples TRBV20-1 to TRBJ2-1; D remains unclear. CDR1 DFQATT and CDR2 SNEGSKA come from the germline V gene (reference sequence). Trimming stripped 1 base from V and 7 bases from J, with 14 bases between. This CDR3 is built from 14 residues. CDR3 bases: TGCAGTGCTAGAGCTGGGTTTGGCTGGAATGAGCAGTTCTTC. Amino acid sequence: CSARAGFGWNEQFF.

This rearrangement joins TRBV19 to TRBJ2-1, with 8 bases that match TRBD2. Germline CDR1 LNHDA, CDR2 SQIVND (reference sequence). The CDR3 length is 15 residues. Trimming removed 5 bases from V and 9 bases from J; junction bases left unmatched: 12. This CDR3 reads CASSSLRGGLFEQFF. CDR3 nucleotides: TGTGCCAGTAGTTCCCTCCGGGGGGGCCTATTTGAGCAGTTCTTC. Using reference TRBV19 and TRBJ2-1 for the parts outside the CDR3, the full variable domain is DGGITQSPKYLFRKEGQNVTLSCEQNLNHDAMYWYRQDPGQGLRLIYYSQIVNDFQKGDIAEGYSVSREKKESFPLTVTSAQKNPTAFYLCASSSLRGGLFEQFFGPGTRLTVL.

This chain connects TRBV6-1 to TRBJ2-3; 9 bases agree with TRBD1. The J segment lost 11 bases and the V segment lost 5 bases, leaving 5 bases of the junction unmatched. Germline lookup yields CDR1 MNHNS and CDR2 SASEGT. The length of the CDR3 is 12 residues. CDR3 nucleotides: TGTGCCAGCAGTAATCCGGGACAGGGGCAGTATTTT. Its protein product is CASSNPGQGQYF.

V is TRBV20-1 and J is TRBJ2-2, with D possibly being TRBD1 (6 bases). The CDR3 is made up of 14 amino acids. Trimming pared 6 bases from V and 1 base from J, leaving 12 bases between. Germline CDR1 and CDR2: DFQATT and SNEGSKA (reference sequence). The CDR3 spells CSARPGQNTGELFF. The CDR3 DNA reads TGCAGTGCCCGGCCGGGACAGAACACCGGGGAGCTGTTTTTT.

The chain combines TRBV7-3 with TRBJ1-2; 7 bases match TRBD1. V dropped 4 bases and J dropped 4; count of bases not matched to a gene: 6. Looked up from germline, CDR1 is SGHTA and CDR2 is FQGTGA. The length of the CDR3 is 14 residues. CDR3 nucleotide sequence: TGTGCCAGCAGCTGCCGGGACAGTTGCTATGGCTACACCTTC. This gives the protein CASSCRDSCYGYTF. The complete variable domain, with remaining parts taken from reference TRBV7-3 and TRBJ1-2, reads GAGVSQTPSNKVTEKGKYVELRCDPISGHTALYWYRQSLGQGPEFLIYFQGTGAADDSGLPNDRFFAVRPEGSVSTLKIQRTERGDSAVYLCASSCRDSCYGYTFGSGTRLTVV.